This TCR beta chain is drawn from a study of T cell clonality in common variable immunodeficiency. Study-level findings and limits: CVID patient heterogeneity limited repertoire-clinical complication correlations.

Blood samples were heparinized, 5 to 8 ml per donor. This clone appeared many times. Its antigen is undetermined. Generated by immunoSEQ multiplex PCR, the TCRdb table keeps only in-frame clones and is missing some. The sample has about 35,000 clones, none seen only once. Sequenced input: peripheral blood mononuclear cells. The sequence was obtained from a person between 18 and 75 years old in good health.

The CDR3 DNA, read in part, is TGTGCCAGCTCAGATCAGATGAACACTGAA. Translation gives CASSDQMNTE. The complete CDR3 protein is CASSDQMNTEAFF. The rearrangement joins TRBV18 to TRBJ1-1; no clear D. Read coverage stops 3 residues before the CDR3 terminus; the germline J gene supplies the remainder. From germline, CDR1 is KGHSH and CDR2 LQKENI. The V end lost 5 bases, the J end lost 0 bases, and 7 bases lay between the germline ends. The CDR3 consists of 13 residues.